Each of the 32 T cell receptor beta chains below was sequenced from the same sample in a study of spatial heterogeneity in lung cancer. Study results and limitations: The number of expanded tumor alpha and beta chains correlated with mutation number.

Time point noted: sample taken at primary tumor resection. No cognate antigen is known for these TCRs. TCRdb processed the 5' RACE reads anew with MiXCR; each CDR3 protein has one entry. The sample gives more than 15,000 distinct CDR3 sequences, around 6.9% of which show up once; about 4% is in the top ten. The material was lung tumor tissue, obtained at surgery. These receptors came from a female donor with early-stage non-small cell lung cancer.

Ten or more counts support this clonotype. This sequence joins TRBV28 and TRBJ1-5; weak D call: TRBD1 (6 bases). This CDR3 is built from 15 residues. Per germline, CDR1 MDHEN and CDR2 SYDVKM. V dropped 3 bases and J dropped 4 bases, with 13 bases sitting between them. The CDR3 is CASSFLGAQNQPQHF. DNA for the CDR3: TGTGCCAGCAGTTTCTTGGGGGCCCAAAATCAGCCCCAGCATTTT.

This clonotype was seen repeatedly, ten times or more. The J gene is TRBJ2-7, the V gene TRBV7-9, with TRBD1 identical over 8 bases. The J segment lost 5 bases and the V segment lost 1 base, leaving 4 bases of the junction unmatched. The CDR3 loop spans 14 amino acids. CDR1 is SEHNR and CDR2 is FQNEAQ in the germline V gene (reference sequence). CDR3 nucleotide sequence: TGTGCCAGCAGCTTAGGCAGGGGGCCCAACGAGCAGTACTTC. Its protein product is CASSLGRGPNEQYF.

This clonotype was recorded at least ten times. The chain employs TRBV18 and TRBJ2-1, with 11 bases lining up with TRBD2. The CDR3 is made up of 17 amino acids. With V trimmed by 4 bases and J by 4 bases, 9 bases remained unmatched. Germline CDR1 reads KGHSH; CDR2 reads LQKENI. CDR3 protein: CASSLYSGTSGYNEQFF. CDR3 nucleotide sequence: TGTGCCAGCTCACTATACTCCGGGACTAGCGGTTACAATGAGCAGTTCTTC.

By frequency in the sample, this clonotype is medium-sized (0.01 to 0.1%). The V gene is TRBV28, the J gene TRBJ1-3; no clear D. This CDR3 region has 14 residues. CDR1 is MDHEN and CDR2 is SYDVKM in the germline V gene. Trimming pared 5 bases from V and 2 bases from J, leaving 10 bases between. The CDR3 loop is CASSPVSTGNTIYF. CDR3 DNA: TGTGCCAGCAGTCCCGTCAGCACTGGAAACACCATATATTTT.

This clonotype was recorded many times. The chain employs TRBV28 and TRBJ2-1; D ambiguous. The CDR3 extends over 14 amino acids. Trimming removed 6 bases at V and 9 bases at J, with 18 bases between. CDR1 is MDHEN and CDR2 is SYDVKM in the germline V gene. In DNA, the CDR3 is TGTGCCAGCAGGGGTGGGCTTAGCTGGATTGAGCAGTTCTTC. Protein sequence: CASRGGLSWIEQFF.

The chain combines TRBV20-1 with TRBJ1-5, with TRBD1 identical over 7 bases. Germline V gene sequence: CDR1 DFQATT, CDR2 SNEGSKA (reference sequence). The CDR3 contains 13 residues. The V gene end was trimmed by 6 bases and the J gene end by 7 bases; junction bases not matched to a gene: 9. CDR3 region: CSARTGARQPQHF. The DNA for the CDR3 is TGCAGTGCGCGTACAGGGGCTCGACAGCCCCAGCATTTT.

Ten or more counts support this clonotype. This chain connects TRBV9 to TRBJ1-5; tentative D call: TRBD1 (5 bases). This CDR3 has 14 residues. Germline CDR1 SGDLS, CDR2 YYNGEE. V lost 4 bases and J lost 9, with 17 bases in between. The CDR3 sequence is CASSQPQGGGPQHF. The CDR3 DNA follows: TGTGCCAGCAGCCAACCTCAGGGCGGCGGGCCCCAGCATTTT.

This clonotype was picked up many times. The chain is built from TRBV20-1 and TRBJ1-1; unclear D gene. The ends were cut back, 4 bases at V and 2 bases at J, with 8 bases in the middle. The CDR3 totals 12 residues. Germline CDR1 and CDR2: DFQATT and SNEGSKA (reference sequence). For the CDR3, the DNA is TGCAGTGCTACCGACGGAAACACTGAAGCTTTCTTT. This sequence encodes CSATDGNTEAFF.

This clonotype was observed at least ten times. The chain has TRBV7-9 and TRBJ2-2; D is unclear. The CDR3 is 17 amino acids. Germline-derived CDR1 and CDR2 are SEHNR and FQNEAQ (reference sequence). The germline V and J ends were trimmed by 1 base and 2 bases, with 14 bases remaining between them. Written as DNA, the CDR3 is TGTGCCAGCAGCTTAGTTCGGTCCCAATATAACACCGGGGAGCTGTTTTTT. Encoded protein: CASSLVRSQYNTGELFF.

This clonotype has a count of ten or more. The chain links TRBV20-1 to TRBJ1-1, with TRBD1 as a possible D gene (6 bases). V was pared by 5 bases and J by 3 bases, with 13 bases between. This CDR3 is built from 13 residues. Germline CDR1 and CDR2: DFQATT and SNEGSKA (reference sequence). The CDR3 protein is CSAGKGGDTEAFF. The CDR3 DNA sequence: TGCAGTGCTGGCAAGGGGGGGGACACTGAAGCTTTCTTT.

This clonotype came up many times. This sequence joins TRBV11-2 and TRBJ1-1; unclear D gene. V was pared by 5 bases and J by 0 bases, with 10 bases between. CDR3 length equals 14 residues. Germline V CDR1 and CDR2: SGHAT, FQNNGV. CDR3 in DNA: TGTGCCAGCAGCCGACTCAGTATGAACACTGAAGCTTTCTTT. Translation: CASSRLSMNTEAFF.

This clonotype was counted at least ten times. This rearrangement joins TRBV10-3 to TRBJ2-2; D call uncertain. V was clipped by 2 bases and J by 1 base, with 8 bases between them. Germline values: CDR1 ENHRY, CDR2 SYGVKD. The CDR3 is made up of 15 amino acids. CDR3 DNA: TGTGCCATCAGTGAGGCACAGAAGAACACCGGGGAGCTGTTTTTT. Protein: CAISEAQKNTGELFF.

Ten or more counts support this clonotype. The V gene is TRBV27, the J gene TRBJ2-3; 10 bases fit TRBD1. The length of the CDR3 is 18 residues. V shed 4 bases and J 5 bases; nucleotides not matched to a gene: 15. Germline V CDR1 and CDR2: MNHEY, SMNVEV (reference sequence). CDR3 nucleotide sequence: TGTGCCAGCAGTTCGCCCCGCCGACAGGGGGCTACGGGAGATACGCAGTATTTT. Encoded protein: CASSSPRRQGATGDTQYF.

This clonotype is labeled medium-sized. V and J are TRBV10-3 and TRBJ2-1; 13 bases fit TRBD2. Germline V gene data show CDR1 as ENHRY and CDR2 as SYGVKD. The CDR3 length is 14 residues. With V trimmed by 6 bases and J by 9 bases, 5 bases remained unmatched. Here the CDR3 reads CAIRGLAGDGEQFF. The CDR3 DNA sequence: TGTGCCATCAGAGGACTAGCGGGAGACGGTGAGCAGTTCTTC.

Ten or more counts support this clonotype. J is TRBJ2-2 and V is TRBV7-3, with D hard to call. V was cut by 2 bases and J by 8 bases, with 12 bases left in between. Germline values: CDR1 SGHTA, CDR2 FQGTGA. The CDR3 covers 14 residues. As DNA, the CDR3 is TGTGCCAGCAGCTTAGGCCCCAGTTCTGGGGAGCTGTTTTTT. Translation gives CASSLGPSSGELFF.

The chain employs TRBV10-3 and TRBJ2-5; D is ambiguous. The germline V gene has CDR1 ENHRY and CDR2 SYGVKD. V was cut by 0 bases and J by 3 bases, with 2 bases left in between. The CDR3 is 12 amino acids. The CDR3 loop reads CAISESEETQYF. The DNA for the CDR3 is TGTGCCATCAGTGAGTCGGAAGAGACCCAGTACTTC.

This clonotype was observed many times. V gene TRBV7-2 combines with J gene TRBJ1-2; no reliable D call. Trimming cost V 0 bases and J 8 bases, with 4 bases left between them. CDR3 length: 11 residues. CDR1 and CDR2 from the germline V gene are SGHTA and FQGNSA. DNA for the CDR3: TGTGCCAGCAGCTTAGCCAGGGGCTACACCTTC. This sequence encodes CASSLARGYTF.

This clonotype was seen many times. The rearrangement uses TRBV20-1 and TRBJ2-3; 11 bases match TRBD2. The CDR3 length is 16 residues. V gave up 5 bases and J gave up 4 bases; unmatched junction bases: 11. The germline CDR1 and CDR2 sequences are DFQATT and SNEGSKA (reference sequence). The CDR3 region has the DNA TGCAGTGCTCGGGGTGGTACTAGCGGGAGAGCAGATACGCAGTATTTT. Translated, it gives CSARGGTSGRADTQYF.

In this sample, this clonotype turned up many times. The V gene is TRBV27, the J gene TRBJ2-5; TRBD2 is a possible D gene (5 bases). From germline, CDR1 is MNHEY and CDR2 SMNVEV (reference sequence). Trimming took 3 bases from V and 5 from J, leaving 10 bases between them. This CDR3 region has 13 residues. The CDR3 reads CASSFRGLETQYF. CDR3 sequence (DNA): TGTGCCAGCAGTTTCCGAGGGCTGGAGACCCAGTACTTC.

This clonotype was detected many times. The CDR3 reads CASSQAGGREYEQYF. The DNA for the CDR3 is TGCGCCAGCAGCCAAGCCGGCGGGAGGGAATACGAGCAGTACTTC. The chain employs TRBV4-3 and TRBJ2-7, with 9 bases that match TRBD2. V lost 1 base, J lost 4 bases, and 5 bases stayed unmatched. The CDR3 is 15 amino acids. Germline CDR1 is LGHNA and CDR2 is YSLEER.

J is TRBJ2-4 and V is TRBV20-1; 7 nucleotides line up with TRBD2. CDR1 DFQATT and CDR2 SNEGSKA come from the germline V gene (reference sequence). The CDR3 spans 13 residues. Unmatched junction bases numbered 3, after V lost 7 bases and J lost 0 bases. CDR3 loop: CSGAGVAKNIQYF. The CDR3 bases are TGCAGTGGCGCGGGGGTAGCCAAAAACATTCAGTACTTC.

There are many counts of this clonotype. CDR3 residues: CASSLWGYEQYF. The CDR3 DNA sequence: TGTGCCAGCAGTTTATGGGGTTACGAGCAGTACTTC. The rearrangement joins TRBV28 to TRBJ2-7; no clear D gene. Germline CDR1 reads MDHEN; CDR2 reads SYDVKM. The CDR3 is 12 residues long. Between the trimmed V and J ends, which lost 0 bases and 4 bases, there was a span of 4 bases.

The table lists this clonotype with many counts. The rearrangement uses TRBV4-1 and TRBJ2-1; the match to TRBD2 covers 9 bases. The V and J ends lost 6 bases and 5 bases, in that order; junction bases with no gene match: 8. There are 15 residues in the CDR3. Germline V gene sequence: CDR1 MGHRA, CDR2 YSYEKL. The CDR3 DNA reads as TGCGCCAGCAGATCTGGGCTAGCGGGAAACAATGAGCAGTTCTTC. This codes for CASRSGLAGNNEQFF.

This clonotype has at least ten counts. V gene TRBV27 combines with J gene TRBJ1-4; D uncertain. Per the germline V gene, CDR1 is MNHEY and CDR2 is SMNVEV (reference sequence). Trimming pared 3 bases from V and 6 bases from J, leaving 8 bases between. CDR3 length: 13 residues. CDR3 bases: TGTGCCAGCAGTTTTGGGGTTTATGAAAAACTGTTTTTT. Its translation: CASSFGVYEKLFF.

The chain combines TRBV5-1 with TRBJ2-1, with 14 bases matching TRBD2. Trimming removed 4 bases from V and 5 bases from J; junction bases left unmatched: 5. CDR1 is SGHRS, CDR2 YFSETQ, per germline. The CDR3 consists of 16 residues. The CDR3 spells CASSAGLAGVDNEQFF. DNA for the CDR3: TGCGCCAGCAGCGCGGGACTAGCGGGAGTTGACAATGAGCAGTTCTTC.

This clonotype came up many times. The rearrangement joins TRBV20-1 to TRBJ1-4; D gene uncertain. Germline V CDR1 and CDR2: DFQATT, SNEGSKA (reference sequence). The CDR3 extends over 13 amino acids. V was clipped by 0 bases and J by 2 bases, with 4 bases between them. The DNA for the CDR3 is TGCAGTGCTAGAGAGACGACTAATGAAAAACTGTTTTTT. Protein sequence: CSARETTNEKLFF.

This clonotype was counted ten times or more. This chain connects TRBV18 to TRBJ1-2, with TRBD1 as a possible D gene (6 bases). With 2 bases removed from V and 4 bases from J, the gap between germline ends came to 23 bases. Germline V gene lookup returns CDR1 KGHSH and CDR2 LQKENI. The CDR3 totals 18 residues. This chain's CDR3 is CASSPSLPKKTDSYGYTF. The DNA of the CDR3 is TGTGCCAGCTCACCATCTTTGCCCAAAAAGACGGACAGCTATGGCTACACCTTC.

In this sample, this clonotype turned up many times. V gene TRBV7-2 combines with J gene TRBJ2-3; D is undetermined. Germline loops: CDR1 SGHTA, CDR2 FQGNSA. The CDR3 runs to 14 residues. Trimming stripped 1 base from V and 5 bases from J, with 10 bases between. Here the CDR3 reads CASSLDPSRDTQYF. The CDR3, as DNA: TGTGCCAGCAGCTTAGATCCCTCTAGAGATACGCAGTATTTT.

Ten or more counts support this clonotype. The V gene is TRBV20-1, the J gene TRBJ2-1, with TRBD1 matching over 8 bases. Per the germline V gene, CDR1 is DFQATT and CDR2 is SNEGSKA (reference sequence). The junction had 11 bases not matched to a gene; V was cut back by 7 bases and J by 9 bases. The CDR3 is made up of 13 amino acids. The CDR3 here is CSEQNRGNSEQFF. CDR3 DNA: TGCAGTGAACAGAACAGGGGGAACAGTGAGCAGTTCTTC.

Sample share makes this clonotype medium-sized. DNA of the CDR3: TGTGCCAGCAGTCCCCTACAGGGGTACACTGAAGCTTTCTTT. Translating gives CASSPLQGYTEAFF. V gene TRBV27 combines with J gene TRBJ1-1; 7 bases map to TRBD1. CDR1 is MNHEY and CDR2 is SMNVEV in the germline V gene (reference sequence). CDR3 length equals 14 residues. The V gene end was trimmed by 5 bases and the J gene end by 3 bases; junction bases not matched to a gene: 6.

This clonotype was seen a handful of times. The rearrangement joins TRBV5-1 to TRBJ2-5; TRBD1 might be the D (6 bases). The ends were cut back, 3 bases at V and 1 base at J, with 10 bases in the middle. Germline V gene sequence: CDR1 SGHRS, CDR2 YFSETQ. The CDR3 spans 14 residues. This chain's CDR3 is CASSWGQAQETQYF. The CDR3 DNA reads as TGCGCCAGCAGCTGGGGACAAGCCCAAGAGACCCAGTACTTC.

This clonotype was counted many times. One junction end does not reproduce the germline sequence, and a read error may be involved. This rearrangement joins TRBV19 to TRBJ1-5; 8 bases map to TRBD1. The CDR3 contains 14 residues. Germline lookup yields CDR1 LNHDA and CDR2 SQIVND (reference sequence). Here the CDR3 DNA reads TGTGCCAGCACCCTAGGACAGGGCAAGCAGCCCCAGCATTTT. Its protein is CASTLGQGKQPQHF.